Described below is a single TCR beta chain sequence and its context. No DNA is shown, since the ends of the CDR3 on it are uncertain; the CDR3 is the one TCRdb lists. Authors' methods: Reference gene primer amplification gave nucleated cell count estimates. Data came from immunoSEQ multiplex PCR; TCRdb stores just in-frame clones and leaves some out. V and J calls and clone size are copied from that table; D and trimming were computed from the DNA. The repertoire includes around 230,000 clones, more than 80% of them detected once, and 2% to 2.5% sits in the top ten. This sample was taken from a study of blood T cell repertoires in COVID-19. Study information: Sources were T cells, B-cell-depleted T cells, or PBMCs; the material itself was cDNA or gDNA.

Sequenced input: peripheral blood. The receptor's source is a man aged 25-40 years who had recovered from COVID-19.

The CDR3 loop reads CASILGGTDTQYF. The chain joins TRBV27 to TRBJ2-3; the D call in the table, TRBD1, was not verified against the DNA. CDR1 is MNHEY and CDR2 is SMNVEV in the germline V gene (reference sequence). The CDR3 spans 13 residues, counting both ends.